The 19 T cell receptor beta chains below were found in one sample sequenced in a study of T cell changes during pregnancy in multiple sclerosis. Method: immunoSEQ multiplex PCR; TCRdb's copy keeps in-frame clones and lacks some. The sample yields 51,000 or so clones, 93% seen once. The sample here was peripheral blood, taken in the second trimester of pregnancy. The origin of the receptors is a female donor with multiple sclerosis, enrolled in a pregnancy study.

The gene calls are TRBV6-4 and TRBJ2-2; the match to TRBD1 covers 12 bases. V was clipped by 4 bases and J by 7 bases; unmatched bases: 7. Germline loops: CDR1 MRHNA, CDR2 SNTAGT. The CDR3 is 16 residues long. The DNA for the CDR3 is TGTGCCAGCAGTGGTGGGACAGGGGGCGCCGGCGGGGAGCTGTTTTTT. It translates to CASSGGTGGAGGELFF.

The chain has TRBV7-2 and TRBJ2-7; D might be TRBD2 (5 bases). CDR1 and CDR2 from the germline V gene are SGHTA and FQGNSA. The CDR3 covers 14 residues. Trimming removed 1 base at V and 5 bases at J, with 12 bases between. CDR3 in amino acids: CASSLVEGPHEQYF. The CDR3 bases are TGTGCCAGCAGCTTAGTCGAGGGCCCCCACGAGCAGTACTTC.

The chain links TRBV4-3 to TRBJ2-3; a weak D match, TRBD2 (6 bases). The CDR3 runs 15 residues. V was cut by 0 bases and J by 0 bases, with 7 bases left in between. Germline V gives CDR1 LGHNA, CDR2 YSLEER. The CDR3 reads CASSQDSGSTDTQYF. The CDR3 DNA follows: TGCGCCAGCAGCCAAGATAGCGGCAGCACAGATACGCAGTATTTT.

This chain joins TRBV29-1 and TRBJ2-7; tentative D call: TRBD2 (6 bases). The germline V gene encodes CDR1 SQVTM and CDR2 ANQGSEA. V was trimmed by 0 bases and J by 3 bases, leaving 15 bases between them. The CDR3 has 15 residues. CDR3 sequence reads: CSVEDLHLGGYEQYF. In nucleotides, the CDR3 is TGCAGCGTTGAAGATCTCCACCTCGGGGGCTACGAGCAGTACTTC.

The CDR3 sequence: CASSVEGGGSSYNEQFF. The DNA for the CDR3 is TGTGCCAGCAGCGTAGAGGGGGGGGGTTCCTCCTACAATGAGCAGTTCTTC. The chain uses TRBV9 and TRBJ2-1, with D possibly TRBD2 on 7 matching bases. Germline CDR1 and CDR2: SGDLS and YYNGEE. The CDR3 contains 17 residues. V lost 0 bases, J lost 0 bases, and 13 bases lay in between.

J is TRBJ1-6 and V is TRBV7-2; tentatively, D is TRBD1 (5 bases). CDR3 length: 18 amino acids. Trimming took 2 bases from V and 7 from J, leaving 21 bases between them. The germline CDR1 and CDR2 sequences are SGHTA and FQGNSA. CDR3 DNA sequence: TGTGCCAGCAGCTTAATGGGGCAGGGTGTCGCGGCAAATTCACCCCTCCACTTT. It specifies CASSLMGQGVAANSPLHF.

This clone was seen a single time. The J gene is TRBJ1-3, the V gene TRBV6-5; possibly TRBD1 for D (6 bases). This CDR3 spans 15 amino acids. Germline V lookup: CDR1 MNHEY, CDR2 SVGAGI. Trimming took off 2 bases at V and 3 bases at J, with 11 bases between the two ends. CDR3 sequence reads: CASSYTGTHGNTIYF. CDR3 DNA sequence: TGTGCCAGCAGTTACACCGGGACACATGGAAACACCATATATTTT.

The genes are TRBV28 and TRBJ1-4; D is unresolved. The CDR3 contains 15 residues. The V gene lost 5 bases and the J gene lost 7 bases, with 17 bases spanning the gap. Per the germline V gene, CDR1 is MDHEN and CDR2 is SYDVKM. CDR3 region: CASSPRGTATEKLFF. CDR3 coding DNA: TGTGCCAGCAGTCCTCGGGGTACAGCTACTGAAAAACTGTTTTTT.

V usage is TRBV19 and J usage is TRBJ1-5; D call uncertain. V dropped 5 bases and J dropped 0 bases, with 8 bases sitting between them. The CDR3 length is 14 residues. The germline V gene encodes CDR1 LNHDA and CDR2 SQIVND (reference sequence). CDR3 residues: CASSETSSNQPQHF. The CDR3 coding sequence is TGTGCCAGTAGTGAGACAAGTAGCAATCAGCCCCAGCATTTT. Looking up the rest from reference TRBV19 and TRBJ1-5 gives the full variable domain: DGGITQSPKYLFRKEGQNVTLSCEQNLNHDAMYWYRQDPGQGLRLIYYSQIVNDFQKGDIAEGYSVSREKKESFPLTVTSAQKNPTAFYLCASSETSSNQPQHFGDGTRLSIL.

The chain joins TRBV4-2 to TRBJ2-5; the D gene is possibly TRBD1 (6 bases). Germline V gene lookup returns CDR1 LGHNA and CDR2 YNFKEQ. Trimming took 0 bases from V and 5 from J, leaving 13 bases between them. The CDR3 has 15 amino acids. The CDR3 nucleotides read TGTGCCAGCAGCCAAGATGGTGGGGGCGGCGAGACCCAGTACTTC. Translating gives CASSQDGGGGETQYF.

CDR3 in amino acids: CASSELLAGGGEYF. Here the CDR3 DNA reads TGTGCCAGCAGTGAGCTGCTAGCGGGAGGTGGGGAGTATTTT. J is TRBJ2-3 and V is TRBV2; TRBD2 matches at 11 bases. V trimming: 3 bases; J trimming: 13 bases; junction bases outside the gene matches: 9. The CDR3 covers 14 residues. The germline V gene encodes CDR1 SNHLY and CDR2 FYNNEI.

This CDR3 reads CSVARVNYGYTF. The CDR3 DNA reads as TGCAGCGTTGCCAGGGTTAACTATGGCTACACCTTC. This chain uses TRBV29-1 with TRBJ1-2, with D possibly being TRBD1 (5 bases). V lost 4 bases, J lost 1 base, and 7 bases lay in between. Germline values: CDR1 SQVTM, CDR2 ANQGSEA. The CDR3 sequence is 12 residues long.

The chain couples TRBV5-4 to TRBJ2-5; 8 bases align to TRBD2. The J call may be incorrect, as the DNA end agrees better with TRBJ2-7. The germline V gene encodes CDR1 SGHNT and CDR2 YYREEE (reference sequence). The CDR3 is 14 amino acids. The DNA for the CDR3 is TGTGCCAGCAGCTTCAGCGGGGGCTCCTACGAGCAGTACTTC. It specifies CASSFSGGSYEQYF.

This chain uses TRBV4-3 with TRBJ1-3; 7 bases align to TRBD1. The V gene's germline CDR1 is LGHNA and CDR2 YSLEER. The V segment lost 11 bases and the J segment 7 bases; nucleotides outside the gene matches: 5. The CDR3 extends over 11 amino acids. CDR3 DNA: TGCGCCTCACAGGGGCCGAACACCATATATTTT. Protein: CASQGPNTIYF.

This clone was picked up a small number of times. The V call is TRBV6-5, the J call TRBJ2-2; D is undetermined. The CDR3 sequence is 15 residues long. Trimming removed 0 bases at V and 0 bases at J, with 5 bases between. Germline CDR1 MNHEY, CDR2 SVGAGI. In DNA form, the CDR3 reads TGTGCCAGCAGTTACTCGCCAGCGAACACCGGGGAGCTGTTTTTT. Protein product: CASSYSPANTGELFF.

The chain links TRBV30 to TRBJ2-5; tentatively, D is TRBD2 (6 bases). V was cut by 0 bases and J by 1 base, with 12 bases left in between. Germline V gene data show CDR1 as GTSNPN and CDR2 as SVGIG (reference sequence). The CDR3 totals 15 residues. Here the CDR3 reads CAWSVTSGPQETQYF. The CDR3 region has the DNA TGTGCCTGGAGTGTAACAAGCGGGCCCCAAGAGACCCAGTACTTC.

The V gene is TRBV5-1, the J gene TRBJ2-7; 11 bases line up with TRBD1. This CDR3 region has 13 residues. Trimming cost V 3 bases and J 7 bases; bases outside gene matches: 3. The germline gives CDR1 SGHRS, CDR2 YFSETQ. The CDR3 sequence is CASSWTGGREQYF. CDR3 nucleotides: TGCGCCAGCAGCTGGACAGGGGGCCGGGAGCAGTACTTC.

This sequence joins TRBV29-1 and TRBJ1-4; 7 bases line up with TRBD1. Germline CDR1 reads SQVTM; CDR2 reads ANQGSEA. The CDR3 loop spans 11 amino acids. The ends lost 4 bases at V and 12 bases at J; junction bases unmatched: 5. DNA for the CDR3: TGCAGCGTTGCCAATGACAGGGAACTGTTTTTT. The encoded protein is CSVANDRELFF.

The CDR3, as DNA: TGTGCCTGGAGTGCAACTCTTGAAAAACTGTTTTTT. This translates into CAWSATLEKLFF. The chain carries TRBV30 and TRBJ1-4; the D is unclear. Trimming cost V 1 base and J 7 bases, with 7 bases left between them. The CDR3 runs to 12 residues. The V gene's germline CDR1 is GTSNPN and CDR2 SVGIG (reference sequence).